The clone carrying this T cell receptor beta chain turned up a few times. The source of the sample is a study of blood T cells in healthy people across ages. Trimming pared 4 bases from V and 0 bases from J, leaving 13 bases between. Germline V gene sequence: CDR1 MNHEY, CDR2 SMNVEV (reference sequence). This CDR3 has 15 amino acids. The sample providers were healthy Caucasian people from Russia, aged roughly 6 to 90. Isolating PBMCs gave at least 6.5 million of these cells per sample. With a J-beta primer mix and a sample-barcoded 5' primer, a second PCR ran about 7 to 12 cycles. With 12 random nucleotides, a template-switch adaptor tagged each individual cDNA molecule. TCRdb fed the 5' RACE reads into MiXCR, producing one record per CDR3 protein. Of about a million distinct CDR3 sequences in the sample, roughly half were seen once.

Material for sequencing was blood. The rearrangement links TRBV27 to TRBJ2-7, with a possible D match to TRBD2 (6 bases). This TCR derives from a woman aged 60-75 years in good health. CDR3 amino acids: CASSSSRGLSYEQYF. The CDR3 coding sequence is TGTGCCAGCAGTTCCTCTCGGGGACTCTCCTACGAGCAGTACTTC.